Listed below are T cell receptor beta chains from one sample, sequenced in a study of blood T cell repertoires in COVID-19. Only in-frame clones appear in the TCRdb table, and some are missing; sequencing was by immunoSEQ multiplex PCR. The table lists tens of thousands of clones, about four fifths of them singletons. Sequencing was carried out using peripheral blood. These receptors originate from a man aged 70 or older with COVID-19, enrolled during active disease. The CDR3 runs from the conserved cysteine through the conserved F or W. Each record gives: J gene, D gene, V gene, clone size, CDR3 protein, CDR3 DNA. D genes are given only for firm matches. Some rows have no size entry. The others give once, few or many, or a class for an expanded clone.

TRBJ1-2	TRBD1	TRBV7-2	.	CASSLGVIQGAGGYTF	TGTGCCAGCAGCTTAGGGGTAATACAGGGGGCAGGTGGCTACACCTTC
TRBJ2-1	TRBD2	TRBV11-1	.	CASSLAWAGVEQFF	TGTGCCAGCAGCTTAGCTTGGGCGGGGGTTGAGCAGTTCTTC
TRBJ2-2	TRBD1	TRBV27	.	CASSAGQVTGELFF	TGTGCCAGCAGTGCCGGACAGGTCACCGGGGAGCTGTTTTTT
TRBJ1-5	.	TRBV6-5	.	CASYLRQGNQPQHF	TGTGCCAGCTACCTCCGACAAGGCAATCAGCCCCAGCATTTT
TRBJ2-1	.	TRBV11-1	.	CASSLDIGNEQFF	TGTGCCAGCAGCTTGGACATCGGCAATGAGCAGTTCTTC
TRBJ1-3	.	TRBV15	.	CATSRRAGALSGNTIYF	TGTGCCACCAGCAGGAGAGCGGGGGCCCTCTCTGGAAACACCATATATTTT
TRBJ2-7	.	TRBV10-3	once	CAISERGTRSGEQYF	TGTGCCATCAGTGAAAGGGGGACCCGTTCGGGGGAGCAGTACTTC
TRBJ2-1	TRBD2	TRBV28	.	CASSSGTSLYNEQFF	TGTGCCAGCAGTTCCGGGACTAGTCTGTACAATGAGCAGTTCTTC
TRBJ1-4	.	TRBV28	.	CASSRPSGNEKLFF	TGTGCCAGCAGCCGCCCCTCGGGTAATGAAAAACTGTTTTTT
TRBJ2-1	TRBD2	TRBV7-6	.	CASSLVGAGGTDEQFF	TGTGCCAGCAGCTTAGTAGGAGCGGGGGGGACGGATGAGCAGTTCTTC
TRBJ1-6	.	TRBV3-1/TRBV3-2	.	CASSKGWRDSPLHF	TGTGCCAGCAGCAAGGGATGGCGGGATTCACCCCTCCACTTT
TRBJ2-1	.	TRBV13	.	CASSIDRGEGGEQFF	TGTGCCAGCAGCATAGACCGGGGAGAAGGTGGTGAGCAGTTCTTC
TRBJ2-7	TRBD2	TRBV7-2	.	CASSLGTSGRASGEQYF	TGTGCCAGCAGCTTGGGGACTAGCGGGAGGGCCTCGGGTGAGCAGTACTTC
TRBJ1-6	.	TRBV11-1	.	CASSPGGEYNSPLHF	TGTGCCAGCAGCCCAGGCGGGGAATATAATTCACCCCTCCACTTT
TRBJ2-5	.	TRBV12-3/TRBV12-4	.	CASSSSSRTQYF	.
TRBJ1-2	.	TRBV7-9	.	CASSLFDPRSGGYTF	TGTGCCAGCAGCTTATTCGACCCGAGGTCTGGTGGCTACACCTTC
TRBJ2-2	TRBD1	TRBV4-3	.	CASSFDRANTGELFF	TGCGCCAGCAGTTTCGACAGGGCGAACACCGGGGAGCTGTTTTTT
TRBJ1-2	.	TRBV28	.	CASRGPGYGYTF	TGTGCCAGCAGGGGGCCGGGCTATGGCTACACCTTC
TRBJ1-1	.	TRBV18	.	CASSPTQITNTEAFF	TGTGCCAGCTCACCGACTCAGATTACGAACACTGAAGCTTTCTTT
TRBJ1-1	TRBD1	TRBV3-1/TRBV3-2	.	CASTWTGNTEAFF	TGTGCCAGCACCTGGACAGGGAACACTGAAGCTTTCTTT
TRBJ1-5	TRBD1	TRBV5-1	.	CASSTGTGNQPQHF	TGCGCCAGCAGCACCGGGACAGGTAATCAGCCCCAGCATTTT
TRBJ2-1	TRBD1	TRBV7-9	.	CASSPRTGGNGYNEQFF	TGTGCCAGCAGCCCGAGGACAGGGGGGAATGGCTACAATGAGCAGTTCTTC
TRBJ2-2	.	TRBV15	.	CATSRDVRTGELFF	TGTGCCACCAGCAGAGATGTCCGCACCGGGGAGCTGTTTTTT
TRBJ1-1	TRBD1	TRBV2	.	CASSGRQGLGTEAFF	TGTGCCAGCAGTGGCCGACAGGGCCTAGGCACTGAAGCTTTCTTT
TRBJ2-5	.	TRBV7-2	.	CASSPQPEETQYF	TGTGCCAGCAGCCCACAACCGGAGGAGACCCAGTACTTC
TRBJ2-4	.	TRBV6-4	.	CASNLAKGGAKNIQYF	TGTGCCAGCAACCTTGCCAAGGGAGGTGCCAAAAACATTCAGTACTTC
TRBJ1-6	TRBD1	TRBV5-1	.	CASSLTGGALGSPLHF	TGCGCCAGCAGCCTGACAGGGGGTGCTCTAGGTTCACCCCTCCACTTT
TRBJ1-1	.	TRBV4-3	.	CASSQEPGSTEAFF	TGCGCCAGCAGCCAAGAGCCGGGGAGCACTGAAGCTTTCTTT
TRBJ2-3	.	TRBV4-2	.	CASSQERSGSTDTQYF	TGTGCCAGCAGCCAAGAACGAAGCGGGAGCACAGATACGCAGTATTTT
TRBJ1-4	.	TRBV7-8	.	CASSRGRTNEKLFF	TGTGCCAGCAGCCGCGGGAGGACTAATGAAAAACTGTTTTTT
TRBJ1-4	TRBD1	TRBV5-6	few	CASSLAGQGQEKLFF	TGTGCCAGCAGCTTGGCCGGACAGGGTCAGGAAAAACTGTTTTTT
TRBJ2-1	.	TRBV19	.	CASSPLSYNEQFF	TGTGCCAGTAGCCCTTTGTCCTACAATGAGCAGTTCTTC
TRBJ1-4	TRBD1	TRBV5-4	.	CASTDGQGREKLFF	TGTGCCAGCACCGATGGACAGGGCCGTGAAAAACTGTTTTTT
TRBJ2-7	TRBD1	TRBV13	many	CASSPGTGGSYEQYF	TGTGCCAGCAGCCCCGGGACAGGGGGCAGCTACGAGCAGTACTTC
TRBJ2-1	TRBD2	TRBV7-2	.	CASSPQRDSHEQFF	TGTGCCAGCAGCCCACAGCGGGACTCCCATGAGCAGTTCTTC
TRBJ1-2	.	TRBV27	once	CASRSGGRDGYTF	TGTGCCAGCCGGTCCGGGGGGAGGGATGGCTACACCTTC
TRBJ1-2	.	TRBV28	few	CASSEQTRAAGYTF	TGTGCCAGCAGTGAACAGACACGAGCAGCTGGCTACACCTTC
TRBJ2-2	TRBD2	TRBV6-5	.	CASTLALEGGELFF	TGTGCCAGCACACTAGCGCTAGAGGGCGGGGAGCTGTTTTTT
TRBJ2-1	.	TRBV5-8	.	CASSSDLAPSYNEQFF	TGTGCCAGCAGCAGTGATCTAGCACCCTCCTACAATGAGCAGTTCTTC
TRBJ2-7	TRBD2	TRBV9	.	CASSVGTSLSPYEQYF	TGTGCCAGCAGCGTAGGGACTAGCCTGTCCCCCTACGAGCAGTACTTC
TRBJ2-5	TRBD2	TRBV27	.	CASSPGTSGAQETQYF	TGTGCCAGCAGTCCCGGGACTAGCGGGGCCCAAGAGACCCAGTACTTC
TRBJ1-2	.	TRBV4-1	.	CASSQRSNSANYGYTF	TGCGCCAGCAGCCAACGTTCGAACAGTGCTAACTATGGCTACACCTTC